This is a list of T cell receptor beta chains from one sample in a study of T cell clonotyping in hematopoietic cell transplantation. Clones were read by immunoSEQ multiplex PCR, and TCRdb kept only the in-frame ones, dropping some. This table has about 45,000 clones, roughly 80% appearing once. This specimen was peripheral blood mononuclear cells, taken before stem cell transplant. The receptors come from a man aged 55 to 69 with myelodysplastic syndrome. Some clones in this sample may be carry-over from other donors' samples. The conserved cysteine and the conserved F or W are not part of the CDR3 here. The order of the fields is D gene, V gene, CDR3 protein. The D gene is left open where the match is weak.

d_gene: .; v_gene: TRBV7-2; CDR3aa: ASSGTDEKLF
d_gene: TRBD1; v_gene: TRBV5-1; CDR3aa: ASSIRTGMDGELF
d_gene: .; v_gene: TRBV13; CDR3aa: ASRSGDTQY
d_gene: TRBD1; v_gene: TRBV10-3; CDR3aa: AIRATGVSNEKLF
d_gene: .; v_gene: TRBV19; CDR3aa: ASSIIKGDYGYT
d_gene: TRBD1; v_gene: TRBV18; CDR3aa: ASSRQGAHGYT
d_gene: .; v_gene: TRBV7-9; CDR3aa: ASSQAARRNTGELF
d_gene: .; v_gene: TRBV6-6; CDR3aa: ASRRGVGVEQY
d_gene: .; v_gene: TRBV29-1; CDR3aa: SVNLEGGQETQY
d_gene: .; v_gene: TRBV5-6; CDR3aa: ASSLYTYNEQF
d_gene: .; v_gene: TRBV7-2; CDR3aa: ASSSETYNSPLH
d_gene: .; v_gene: TRBV20-1; CDR3aa: SASRPGGYT
d_gene: .; v_gene: TRBV6-5; CDR3aa: ASSYTQGLVSPLH
d_gene: TRBD1; v_gene: TRBV11-1; CDR3aa: ASSLDRGQPQH
d_gene: TRBD2; v_gene: TRBV27; CDR3aa: ASSFGGGLNTGELF
d_gene: .; v_gene: TRBV7-6; CDR3aa: ASSLAWSEQY
d_gene: .; v_gene: TRBV7-9; CDR3aa: ASSFQNYGYT
d_gene: TRBD2; v_gene: TRBV7-2; CDR3aa: ASSATSDNYEQY
d_gene: .; v_gene: TRBV7-3; CDR3aa: ASSPTGLYGYT
d_gene: .; v_gene: TRBV14; CDR3aa: ASSQVLAQRPYEQY
d_gene: .; v_gene: TRBV12-5; CDR3aa: ASGSTAGGSGVWSRGNTIY
d_gene: TRBD2; v_gene: TRBV9; CDR3aa: ASSAGLAGRASYEQY
d_gene: TRBD1; v_gene: TRBV5-1; CDR3aa: ASSLAGQREQY
d_gene: TRBD1; v_gene: TRBV27; CDR3aa: ASSGTGGGSPLH
d_gene: .; v_gene: TRBV7-2; CDR3aa: ASTIGWVDTDTQY
d_gene: .; v_gene: TRBV30; CDR3aa: AWGRRLQLF